A selection of T cell receptor beta chains follows, all from one sample in a study of blood T cell repertoires in COVID-19. TCRdb keeps only in-frame clones here, not all; method: immunoSEQ multiplex PCR. This table has fewer than 140,000 clones, about 70% appearing once. Source material: peripheral blood. These receptors all stem from a human donor with acute or convalescent COVID-19. The donor label of this sample is uncertain. CDR3s include the opening cysteine and the closing phenylalanine or tryptophan. A D gene is named only where the DNA matches it firmly. The size field is filled for only some rows; it gives once, few, many or a size class.

v_gene	j_gene	abundance	d_gene	CDR3aa	CDR3nt
TRBV7-9	TRBJ1-2	NA	TRBD1	CASTQGTGANYGYTF	TGTGCCAGCACCCAAGGGACAGGAGCTAACTATGGCTACACCTTC
TRBV9	TRBJ1-2	NA	NA	CASSVGTLDSSSGYTF	TGTGCCAGCAGCGTAGGAACCCTTGACAGCTCGTCGGGCTACACCTTC
TRBV13	TRBJ2-1	NA	NA	CASSPMGATWADEQFF	TGTGCCAGCAGCCCTATGGGGGCTACCTGGGCAGATGAGCAGTTCTTC
TRBV5-1	TRBJ2-2	once	TRBD1	CASSTGQRNTGELFF	TGCGCCAGCAGCACGGGACAGCGGAACACCGGGGAGCTGTTTTTT
TRBV28	TRBJ1-5	NA	NA	CASSLDTGRHSNQPQHF	TGTGCCAGCAGTTTAGACACAGGGAGACATAGCAATCAGCCCCAGCATTTT
TRBV11-2	TRBJ1-4	NA	TRBD1	CASSRPQGFSTNEKLFF	TGTGCCAGCAGCCGGCCACAGGGGTTCTCAACTAATGAAAAACTGTTTTTT
TRBV19	TRBJ2-5	NA	NA	CASSMGRGQTHKKETQYF	TGTGCCAGTAGTATGGGGCGCGGACAGACCCACAAAAAAGAGACCCAGTACTTC
TRBV28	TRBJ1-2	many	NA	CASSPEQVYGYTF	TGTGCCAGCAGTCCCGAGCAAGTCTATGGCTACACCTTC
TRBV28	TRBJ1-5	few	NA	CASSPHLTYSNQPQHF	TGTGCCAGCAGTCCCCACTTAACCTATAGCAATCAGCCCCAGCATTTT
TRBV5-4	TRBJ2-1	few	TRBD2	CASSLERGPENEQFF	TGTGCCAGCAGCTTGGAGCGGGGGCCAGAGAATGAGCAGTTCTTC
TRBV11-2	TRBJ2-3	NA	NA	CASSLYRAMRTDTQYF	TGTGCCAGCAGCCTATACAGGGCGATGCGCACAGATACGCAGTATTTT
TRBV6-6	TRBJ1-2	NA	NA	CASFTGGRRGYTF	TGTGCCAGCTTCACGGGGGGGCGAAGGGGCTACACCTTC
TRBV29-1	TRBJ2-3	NA	TRBD2	CSVGGGNTDTQYF	TGCAGCGTTGGGGGGGGGAACACAGATACGCAGTATTTT
TRBV6-5	TRBJ2-6	NA	NA	CASTPLNVLTF	TGTGCCAGCACCCCCTTAAACGTCCTGACTTTC
TRBV25-1	TRBJ2-7	NA	NA	CARLTYEQYF	TGTGCCAGGTTGACTTACGAGCAGTACTTC
TRBV4-1	TRBJ1-3	NA	NA	CASSLEVDRRFTIYF	TGCGCCAGCAGCCTTGAGGTAGATCGCCGTTTCACCATATATTTT
TRBV2	TRBJ2-2	NA	TRBD2	CASLAGALVNTGELFF	TGTGCCAGCCTAGCGGGGGCCCTTGTTAACACCGGGGAGCTGTTTTTT
TRBV4-1	TRBJ1-2	NA	NA	CASSQDGIRSGYTF	TGCGCCAGCAGCCAAGATGGAATCCGGAGCGGCTACACCTTC
TRBV9	TRBJ2-2	NA	TRBD1	CASSSRQGAVGELFF	TGTGCCAGCAGCTCCCGACAGGGGGCGGTTGGGGAGCTGTTTTTT
TRBV5-4	TRBJ1-3	NA	TRBD1	CASSLDRGQSGNTIYF	TGTGCCAGCAGCTTGGACAGGGGGCAATCTGGAAACACCATATATTTT
TRBV4-2	TRBJ1-1	NA	NA	CASSQVADGRTEAFF	TGTGCCAGCAGCCAAGTTGCAGACGGGAGGACTGAAGCTTTCTTT
TRBV28	TRBJ1-5	NA	NA	CASRTVGNQPQHF	TGTGCCAGCAGGACAGTAGGCAATCAGCCCCAGCATTTT
TRBV4-2	TRBJ2-1	medium-sized	TRBD2	CASSQERGGYNEQFF	TGTGCCAGCAGCCAAGAACGGGGGGGCTACAATGAGCAGTTCTTC
TRBV28	TRBJ2-5	NA	NA	CASSLAGQSYQETQYF	TGTGCCAGCAGTTTAGCAGGACAGAGTTACCAAGAGACCCAGTACTTC
TRBV4-1	TRBJ2-6	few	NA	CASSQVQTSSGANVLTF	TGCGCCAGCAGCCAAGTGCAGACAAGCTCTGGGGCCAACGTCCTGACTTTC
TRBV19	TRBJ2-3	few	TRBD1	CASSKGRGLRAADTQYF	TGTGCCAGTAGTAAGGGAAGGGGGCTCAGGGCGGCAGATACGCAGTATTTT
TRBV18	TRBJ2-3	NA	NA	CASSPARAGTDTQYF	TGTGCCAGCTCACCGGCCAGGGCGGGAACAGATACGCAGTATTTT
TRBV10-3	TRBJ2-3	NA	TRBD2	CAISQRGGIDTQYF	TGTGCCATCAGTCAACGGGGGGGCATAGATACGCAGTATTTT
TRBV2	TRBJ2-2	NA	TRBD1	CASSRDRGTGELFF	TGTGCCAGCAGTCGGGACAGGGGCACCGGGGAGCTGTTTTTT
TRBV18	TRBJ2-1	once	NA	CASSFSSYNEQFF	TGTGCCAGCTCTTTTAGCTCCTACAATGAGCAGTTCTTC
TRBV28	TRBJ1-4	once	NA	CASSLLGTNLWEKLFF	TGTGCCAGCAGTTTACTAGGGACAAACTTATGGGAAAAACTGTTTTTT
TRBV18	TRBJ1-5	NA	NA	CASSPREMADQPQHF	TGTGCCAGCTCACCAAGGGAGATGGCGGATCAGCCCCAGCATTTT
TRBV20-1	TRBJ2-7	once	NA	CSARQVYEQYF	TGCAGTGCTAGACAGGTCTACGAGCAGTACTTC
TRBV4-1	TRBJ1-4	NA	TRBD1	CASREGQILSQWGEKLFF	TGCGCCAGCAGAGAGGGACAGATATTGAGTCAATGGGGTGAAAAACTGTTTTTT
TRBV27	TRBJ1-1	NA	NA	CASSLLPPLPTFDTEAFF	TGTGCCAGCAGTTTACTGCCGCCCCTCCCGACTTTTGACACTGAAGCTTTCTTT
TRBV24-1	TRBJ2-5	NA	NA	CATSDGLHSGETQYF	TGTGCCACCAGTGATGGGCTACATTCCGGCGAGACCCAGTACTTC
TRBV28	TRBJ2-5	NA	TRBD2	CASSRGTSQETQYF	TGTGCCAGCAGTAGGGGGACTAGCCAAGAGACCCAGTACTTC
TRBV5-1	TRBJ2-2	NA	NA	CASSWNGDTGELFF	TGCGCCAGCAGCTGGAACGGGGACACCGGGGAGCTGTTTTTT
TRBV27	TRBJ2-3	NA	NA	CASSPDFTDTQYF	TGTGCCAGCAGCCCGGACTTCACAGATACGCAGTATTTT
TRBV30	TRBJ2-3	NA	NA	CAWSERDTQYF	TGTGCCTGGAGTGAGAGGGATACGCAGTATTTT
TRBV2	TRBJ2-5	NA	TRBD1	CASSRATGKGETQYF	TGTGCCAGCAGTAGGGCGACAGGGAAGGGTGAGACCCAGTACTTC
TRBV2	TRBJ2-5	NA	TRBD1	CASRFGQGWETQYF	TGTGCCAGCCGGTTTGGACAGGGGTGGGAGACCCAGTACTTC
TRBV28	TRBJ1-1	NA	NA	CASSYSSSSVNTEAFF	TGTGCCAGCAGTTACTCCTCCTCCTCGGTGAACACTGAAGCTTTCTTT
TRBV27	TRBJ2-7	few	NA	CASSPGTLLYEQYF	TGTGCCAGCAGTCCAGGGACACTCCTCTACGAGCAGTACTTC
TRBV7-8	TRBJ2-1	many	TRBD2	CASSFSGGRNEQFF	TGTGCCAGCAGCTTTAGCGGGGGGCGCAATGAGCAGTTCTTC
TRBV5-1	TRBJ2-3	NA	TRBD1	CASSGGQGFTDTQYF	TGCGCCAGCAGCGGGGGACAGGGTTTCACAGATACGCAGTATTTT
TRBV9	TRBJ1-1	NA	TRBD1	CASSPRTGLNTEAFF	TGTGCCAGCAGCCCTCGGACAGGTCTGAACACTGAAGCTTTCTTT
TRBV7-6	TRBJ2-3	NA	TRBD2	CASSPTSGGTDTQYF	TGTGCCAGCAGCCCCACTAGCGGGGGCACAGATACGCAGTATTTT
TRBV2	TRBJ1-4	NA	NA	CASRRGTANEKLFF	TGTGCCAGCAGACGGGGGACCGCTAATGAAAAACTGTTTTTT
TRBV7-3	TRBJ2-5	once	TRBD1	CASSLYTRQGYNGNQPQETQYF	TGTGCCAGCAGCTTATATACGAGACAGGGGTACAACGGGAATCAACCGCAAGAGACCCAGTACTTC
TRBV18	TRBJ1-2	NA	NA	CASSPRGQGYGYTF	TGTGCCAGCTCGCCACGGGGGCAGGGCTATGGCTACACCTTC
TRBV6-6	TRBJ2-1	NA	NA	CASSYNGQGHEQFF	TGTGCCAGCAGTTACAATGGGCAGGGGCATGAGCAGTTCTTC
TRBV12-5	TRBJ1-1	NA	NA	CASTTGVRTEAFF	TGTGCTAGTACCACGGGGGTACGCACTGAAGCTTTCTTT
TRBV18	TRBJ2-5	NA	NA	CASSHRADKEATQYF	TGTGCCAGCTCACACCGGGCGGACAAGGAAGCGACCCAGTACTTC
TRBV10-3	TRBJ1-1	NA	NA	CAISDSHGAMNTEAFF	TGTGCCATCAGTGACTCCCATGGGGCCATGAACACTGAAGCTTTCTTT
TRBV27	TRBJ1-4	NA	TRBD1	CASRYNTGGFGKLFF	TGTGCCAGCAGATACAATACAGGGGGGTTCGGAAAACTGTTTTTT
TRBV10-3	TRBJ1-2	NA	NA	CAISEDRRNGYTF	TGTGCCATCAGTGAGGACAGGCGCAATGGCTACACCTTC
TRBV14	TRBJ2-7	few	NA	CASSQDFDSYEQYF	TGTGCCAGCAGCCAAGACTTCGACAGCTACGAGCAGTACTTC
TRBV5-1	TRBJ2-1	NA	TRBD2	CASSPRLAGGPFNEQFF	TGCGCCAGCAGCCCTCGTCTAGCGGGGGGGCCATTCAATGAGCAGTTCTTC
TRBV19	TRBJ1-5	NA	NA	CASSIRRQVLSNQPQHF	TGTGCCAGTAGTATCCGTCGACAGGTCCTTAGCAATCAGCCCCAGCATTTT